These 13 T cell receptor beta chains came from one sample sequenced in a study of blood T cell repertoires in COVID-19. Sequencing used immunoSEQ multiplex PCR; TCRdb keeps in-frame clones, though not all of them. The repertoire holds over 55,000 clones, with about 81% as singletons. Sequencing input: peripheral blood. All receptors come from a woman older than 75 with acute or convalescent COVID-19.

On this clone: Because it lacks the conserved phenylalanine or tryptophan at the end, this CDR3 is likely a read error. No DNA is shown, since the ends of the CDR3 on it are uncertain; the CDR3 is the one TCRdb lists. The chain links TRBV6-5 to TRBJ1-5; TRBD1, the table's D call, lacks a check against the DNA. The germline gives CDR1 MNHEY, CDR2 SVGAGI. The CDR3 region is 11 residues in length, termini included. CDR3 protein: CASRGTGPSLI.

The CDR3 loop is CASRAGPGSTEAFF. The CDR3 DNA reads TGTGCCAGCCGAGCGGGCCCCGGGAGCACTGAAGCTTTCTTT. The chain is built from TRBV5-6 and TRBJ1-1; D gene ambiguous. V was cut by 7 bases and J by 4 bases, with 17 bases left in between. Germline V gene lookup returns CDR1 SGHDT and CDR2 YYEEEE. This CDR3 has 14 amino acids.

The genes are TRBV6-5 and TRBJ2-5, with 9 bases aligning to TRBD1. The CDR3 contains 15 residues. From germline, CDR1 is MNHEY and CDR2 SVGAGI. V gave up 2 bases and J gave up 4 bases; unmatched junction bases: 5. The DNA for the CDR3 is TGTGCCAGCAGTTACGAGGGACAGGGACTAGAGACCCAGTACTTC. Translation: CASSYEGQGLETQYF.

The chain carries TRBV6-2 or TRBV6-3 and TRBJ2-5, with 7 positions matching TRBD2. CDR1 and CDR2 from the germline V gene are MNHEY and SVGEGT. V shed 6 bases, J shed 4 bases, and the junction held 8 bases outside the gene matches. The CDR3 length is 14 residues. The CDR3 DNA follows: TGTGCCAGCAGCCGAGCGGGGCCTCTAGAGACCCAGTACTTC. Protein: CASSRAGPLETQYF.

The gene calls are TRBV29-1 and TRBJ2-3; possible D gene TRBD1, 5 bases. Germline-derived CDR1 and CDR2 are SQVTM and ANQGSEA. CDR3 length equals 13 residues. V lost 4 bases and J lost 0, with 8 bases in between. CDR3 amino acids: CSVAGISTDTQYF. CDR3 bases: TGCAGCGTTGCAGGGATCAGCACAGATACGCAGTATTTT.

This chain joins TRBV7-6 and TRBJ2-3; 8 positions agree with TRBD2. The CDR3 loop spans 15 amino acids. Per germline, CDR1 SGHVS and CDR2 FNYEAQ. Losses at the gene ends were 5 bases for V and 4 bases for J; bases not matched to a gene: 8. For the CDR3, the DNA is TGTGCCAGCAGCCTTACGGGAGGGACCGCAGATACGCAGTATTTT. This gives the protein CASSLTGGTADTQYF.

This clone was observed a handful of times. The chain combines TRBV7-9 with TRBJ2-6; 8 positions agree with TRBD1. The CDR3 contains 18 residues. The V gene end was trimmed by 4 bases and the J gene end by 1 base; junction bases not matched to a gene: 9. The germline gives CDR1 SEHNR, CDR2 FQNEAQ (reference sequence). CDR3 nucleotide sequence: TGTGCCAGCAGCTCGGACAGGGTCTTCTCATCTGGGGCCAACGTCCTGACTTTC. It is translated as CASSSDRVFSSGANVLTF.

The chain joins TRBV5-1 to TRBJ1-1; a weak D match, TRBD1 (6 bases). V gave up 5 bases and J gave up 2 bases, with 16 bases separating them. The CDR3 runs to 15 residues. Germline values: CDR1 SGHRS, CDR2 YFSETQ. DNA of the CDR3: TGCGCCAGCAGAGGGGGATGGACAGATAACACTGAAGCTTTCTTT. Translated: CASRGGWTDNTEAFF.

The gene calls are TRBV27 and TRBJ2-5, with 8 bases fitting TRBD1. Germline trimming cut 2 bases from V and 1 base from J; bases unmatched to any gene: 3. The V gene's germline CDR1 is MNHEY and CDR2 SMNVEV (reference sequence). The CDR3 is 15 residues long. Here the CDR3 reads CASSLVRGRQETQYF. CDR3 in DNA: TGTGCCAGCAGTTTAGTCAGGGGGCGCCAAGAGACCCAGTACTTC.

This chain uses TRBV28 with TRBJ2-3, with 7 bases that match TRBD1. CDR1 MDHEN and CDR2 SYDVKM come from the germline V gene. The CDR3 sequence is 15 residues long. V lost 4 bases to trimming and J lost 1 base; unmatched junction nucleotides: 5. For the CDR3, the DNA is TGTGCCAGCAGTTACACAGGGGTCGGCACAGATACGCAGTATTTT. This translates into CASSYTGVGTDTQYF.

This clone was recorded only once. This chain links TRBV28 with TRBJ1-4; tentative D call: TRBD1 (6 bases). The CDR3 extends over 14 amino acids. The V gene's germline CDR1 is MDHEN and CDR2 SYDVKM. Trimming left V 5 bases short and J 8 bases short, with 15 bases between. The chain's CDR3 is CASSQPWGQEKLFF. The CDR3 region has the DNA TGTGCCAGCAGTCAACCCTGGGGACAAGAAAAACTGTTTTTT.

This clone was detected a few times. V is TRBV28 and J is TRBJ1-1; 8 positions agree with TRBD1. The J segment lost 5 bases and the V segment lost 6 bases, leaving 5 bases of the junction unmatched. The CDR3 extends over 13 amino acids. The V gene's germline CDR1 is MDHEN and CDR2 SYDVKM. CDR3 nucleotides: TGTGCCAGCAGCCCAGGGGGCGGAACTGAAGCTTTCTTT. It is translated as CASSPGGGTEAFF. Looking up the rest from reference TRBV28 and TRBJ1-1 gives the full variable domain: DVKVTQSSRYLVKRTGEKVFLECVQDMDHENMFWYRQDPGLGLRLIYFSYDVKMKEKGDIPEGYSVSREKKERFSLILESASTNQTSMYLCASSPGGGTEAFFGQGTRLTVV.

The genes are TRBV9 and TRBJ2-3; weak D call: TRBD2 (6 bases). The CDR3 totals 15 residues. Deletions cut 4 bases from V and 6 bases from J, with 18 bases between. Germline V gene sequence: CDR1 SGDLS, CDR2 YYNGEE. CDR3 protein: CASSPQTGVLDTQYF. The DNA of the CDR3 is TGTGCCAGCAGCCCCCAGACGGGAGTCCTGGATACGCAGTATTTT.